Shown below are 22 T cell receptor beta chains from a single sample sequenced in a study of blood T cell repertoires in COVID-19 (TCRdb year 2020). The library was obtained by the immunoSEQ multiplex PCR assay. TCRdb provides this immuneACCESS table in a form limited to in-frame rearrangements. Some clones are lacking; in checked studies, under half of them reflect an unresolved V gene, and why the rest are absent is not known. The sample table lists about 230,000 clones, approximately 82% of them with a count of one. The ten largest clones capture around 1.5% of the sample. Sequences were obtained from peripheral blood. These receptors all come from a woman between 35 and 50 years old who had recovered from COVID-19.

The chain links TRBV3-1 (or the pseudogene TRBV3-2) to TRBJ2-1; TRBD2 matches at 8 bases. V was clipped by 4 bases and J by 0 bases; unmatched bases: 5. CDR1 and CDR2 (germline): LGHDT, YNNKEL (reference sequence). This CDR3 is built from 16 residues. The CDR3 loop is CASSPEAGVSYNEQFF. The CDR3 coding sequence is TGTGCCAGCAGCCCAGAAGCGGGGGTCTCCTACAATGAGCAGTTCTTC.

CDR3 in amino acids: CASSETAAPNEKLFF. The CDR3 DNA is TGTGCCAGCAGTGAAACTGCGGCCCCCAATGAAAAACTGTTTTTT. This chain links TRBV2 with TRBJ1-4; D uncertain. Germline V gene data show CDR1 as SNHLY and CDR2 as FYNNEI. The CDR3 runs 15 residues. Trimming left V 2 bases short and J 5 bases short, with 12 bases between.

The rearrangement joins TRBV19 to TRBJ1-5; D is uncertain. Germline V gives CDR1 LNHDA, CDR2 SQIVND (reference sequence). Deletions cut 7 bases from V and 6 bases from J, with 19 bases between. The CDR3 loop spans 15 amino acids. The CDR3 DNA reads TGTGCCAGTACTCCCGGTGTGCCTGTATTTCAGCCCCAGCATTTT. This gives the protein CASTPGVPVFQPQHF. The whole variable domain, filled in from reference TRBV19 and TRBJ1-5, reads DGGITQSPKYLFRKEGQNVTLSCEQNLNHDAMYWYRQDPGQGLRLIYYSQIVNDFQKGDIAEGYSVSREKKESFPLTVTSAQKNPTAFYLCASTPGVPVFQPQHFGDGTRLSIL.

The table lists this clone with a few counts. This sequence joins TRBV5-1 and TRBJ2-1; TRBD1 matches 7 bases. Trimming took 0 bases from V and 3 from J; bases not matched to a gene: 3. CDR3 length: 15 amino acids. Germline CDR1 reads SGHRS; CDR2 reads YFSETQ. This CDR3 reads CASSLEGTDYNEQFF. The CDR3 DNA is TGCGCCAGCAGCTTGGAAGGGACAGACTACAATGAGCAGTTCTTC.

The rearrangement links TRBV9 to TRBJ1-1, with D unclear. Germline V lookup: CDR1 SGDLS, CDR2 YYNGEE. Trimming stripped 3 bases from V and 0 bases from J, with 12 bases between. The CDR3 contains 15 residues. This chain's CDR3 is CASSAPAGMNTEAFF. The CDR3 DNA is TGTGCCAGCAGCGCCCCAGCGGGCATGAACACTGAAGCTTTCTTT.

The chain is built from TRBV9 and TRBJ1-1; no clear D gene. Germline V gene data show CDR1 as SGDLS and CDR2 as YYNGEE. The CDR3 length is 14 residues. Trimming removed 0 bases from V and 2 bases from J, with 8 bases in between. CDR3 nucleotides: TGTGCCAGCAGCGTAGCTAGCGGTAACACTGAAGCTTTCTTT. Translating it yields CASSVASGNTEAFF.

The chain uses TRBV5-1 and TRBJ1-2; D possibly corresponds to TRBD1 (6 bases). CDR3 length: 14 residues. V was trimmed by 7 bases and J by 4 bases, leaving 17 bases between them. Looked up from germline, CDR1 is SGHRS and CDR2 is YFSETQ. In nucleotides, the CDR3 is TGCGCCAGCCGTTACATGGACAGCTTCTATGGCTACACCTTC. It yields the protein CASRYMDSFYGYTF.

The chain combines TRBV9 with TRBJ2-6; perhaps TRBD1 as D (5 bases). Germline-derived CDR1 and CDR2 are SGDLS and YYNGEE. V shed 0 bases and J shed 0 bases, with 7 bases lying between them. This CDR3 is 16 amino acids long. CDR3 region: CASSVDGASGANVLTF. CDR3 coding DNA: TGTGCCAGCAGCGTAGATGGGGCCTCTGGGGCCAACGTCCTGACTTTC.

The chain employs TRBV7-9 and TRBJ1-1; 9 nucleotides align to TRBD1. The CDR3 runs 17 residues. Germline values: CDR1 SEHNR, CDR2 FQNEAQ (reference sequence). V trimming: 5 bases; J trimming: 5 bases; junction bases outside the gene matches: 15. The CDR3 region has the DNA TGTGCCAGCAGCCCGGGACAGGGTTTTTTTACCGGGACTGAAGCTTTCTTT. Translating gives CASSPGQGFFTGTEAFF.

This clone has a single count. V usage is TRBV7-2 and J usage is TRBJ1-1, with a weak D call TRBD1 (6 bases). Germline values: CDR1 SGHTA, CDR2 FQGNSA. Between the trimmed V and J ends, which lost 3 bases and 1 base, there was a span of 9 bases. The CDR3 length is 14 residues. CDR3 amino acids: CASSFAGENTEAFF. The CDR3 region has the DNA TGTGCCAGCAGCTTTGCAGGGGAGAACACTGAAGCTTTCTTT.

The chain couples TRBV18 to TRBJ1-2; 12 bases map to TRBD1. CDR1 and CDR2 from the germline V gene are KGHSH and LQKENI. V lost 3 bases to trimming and J lost 4 bases; unmatched junction nucleotides: 6. This CDR3 is built from 16 residues. CDR3 coding DNA: TGTGCCAGCTCACCTCAGGGGACAGGGGGCGCCTATGGCTACACCTTC. As protein: CASSPQGTGGAYGYTF.

V and J are TRBV9 and TRBJ2-2; D is possibly TRBD1 (6 bases). The CDR3 loop spans 15 amino acids. The V gene's germline CDR1 is SGDLS and CDR2 YYNGEE. V lost 1 base and J 0 bases, leaving 7 bases between the germline ends. CDR3 sequence reads: CASSVSGANTGELFF. The CDR3 DNA sequence: TGTGCCAGCAGCGTATCAGGGGCGAACACCGGGGAGCTGTTTTTT.

V gene TRBV5-4 combines with J gene TRBJ1-3; D is undetermined. Germline CDR1 and CDR2: SGHNT and YYREEE (reference sequence). V shed 0 bases and J shed 0 bases, with 13 bases lying between them. The CDR3 totals 17 residues. CDR3 in DNA: TGTGCCAGCAGCTTGGATCTCCAGGTTATCTCTGGAAACACCATATATTTT. Translated: CASSLDLQVISGNTIYF.

The CDR3 is CASSLGGSGSQETQYF. The DNA of the CDR3 is TGTGCCAGCAGCTTAGGGGGTAGCGGGTCACAAGAGACCCAGTACTTC. The V call is TRBV7-8, the J call TRBJ2-5; 7 bases agree with TRBD2. Germline lookup yields CDR1 SGHVS and CDR2 FQNEAQ. Unmatched junction bases numbered 7, after V lost 1 base and J lost 2 bases. The CDR3 is 16 residues long.

The J gene is TRBJ2-7, the V gene TRBV19; D perhaps matches TRBD1 (6 bases). The CDR3 loop spans 14 amino acids. Germline V lookup: CDR1 LNHDA, CDR2 SQIVND (reference sequence). Trimming took 7 bases from V and 1 from J, leaving 14 bases between them. Written as DNA, the CDR3 is TGTGCCAGTAATCAACAGGGTGTATCCTACGAGCAGTACTTC. This sequence encodes CASNQQGVSYEQYF.

The chain has TRBV2 and TRBJ1-2, with D unclear. The CDR3 length is 12 residues. The germline gives CDR1 SNHLY, CDR2 FYNNEI. The V end was cut by 9 bases, the J end by 8 bases, with 16 bases between. This CDR3 is CASVRRVGGYTF. CDR3 sequence (DNA): TGTGCCAGTGTGAGGAGGGTTGGAGGCTACACCTTC.

This chain joins TRBV9 and TRBJ2-1; 9 nucleotides line up with TRBD2. This CDR3 has 15 residues. Per the germline V gene, CDR1 is SGDLS and CDR2 is YYNGEE. The V segment lost 4 bases and the J segment 5 bases; nucleotides outside the gene matches: 7. The CDR3, as DNA: TGTGCCAGCAGCTCGTTAGCGGGGGACAACAATGAGCAGTTCTTC. It codes for CASSSLAGDNNEQFF. The variable domain in full, with the rest retrieved from reference TRBV9 and TRBJ2-1, is DSGVTQTPKHLITATGQRVTLRCSPRSGDLSVYWYQQSLDQGLQFLIQYYNGEERAKGNILERFSAQQFPDLHSELNLSSLELGDSALYFCASSSLAGDNNEQFFGPGTRLTVL.

The chain has TRBV9 and TRBJ1-2, with D unresolved. In germline, CDR1 is SGDLS, CDR2 YYNGEE. The CDR3 is 9 amino acids. Trimming removed 2 bases at V and 9 bases at J, with 2 bases between. CDR3 DNA: TGTGCCAGCAGCGTCAGCTACACCTTC. This encodes CASSVSYTF.

This chain connects TRBV11-1 to TRBJ2-2; the match to TRBD1 covers 7 bases. The length of the CDR3 is 16 residues. CDR1 is SGHAT and CDR2 is FQDESV in the germline V gene (reference sequence). V was pared by 5 bases and J by 3 bases, with 9 bases of the junction left unmatched. CDR3 nucleotide sequence: TGTGCCAGCAGCAGCCGGGACAGCCTATACACCGGGGAGCTGTTTTTT. Translation gives CASSSRDSLYTGELFF.

V gene TRBV4-2 combines with J gene TRBJ2-1; TRBD2 agrees at 8 bases. The V gene's germline CDR1 is LGHNA and CDR2 YNFKEQ. Losses at the gene ends were 0 bases for V and 3 bases for J; bases not matched to a gene: 4. The CDR3 is made up of 16 amino acids. CDR3 sequence (DNA): TGTGCCAGCAGCCAAGAGGCGGGGGGATACTACAATGAGCAGTTCTTC. Translating it yields CASSQEAGGYYNEQFF.

A single count supports this clone. The CDR3 DNA sequence: TGTGCCAGCAGCGCAGCTAGCGGGGGGCAGTACAATGAGCAGTTCTTC. It codes for CASSAASGGQYNEQFF. The chain couples TRBV9 to TRBJ2-1; 11 bases match TRBD2. The CDR3 consists of 16 residues. Unmatched junction bases numbered 6, after V lost 3 bases and J lost 4 bases. From germline, CDR1 is SGDLS and CDR2 YYNGEE.

This clone was counted a single time. The DNA of the CDR3 is TGTGCCAGCAGCCCACCCGGGGGGGAGCTGTTTTTT. Translating it yields CASSPPGGELFF. The chain uses TRBV7-8 and TRBJ2-2, with unresolved D. The CDR3 sequence is 12 residues long. Trimming removed 5 bases from V and 8 bases from J, with 9 bases in between. CDR1 is SGHVS and CDR2 is FQNEAQ in the germline V gene.